The T cell receptor beta chain described here comes from a study of T cell changes during pregnancy in multiple sclerosis. Produced via immunoSEQ multiplex PCR; TCRdb's table is partial and in-frame only. The sample holds more than 100,000 clones, 92% seen once. This sample comprised peripheral blood, obtained after pregnancy. The origin of this receptor is a female donor with multiple sclerosis, enrolled in a pregnancy study.

The CDR3 sequence: CASSPGGTGPGYTF. In nucleotides, the CDR3 is TGTGCCAGCAGTCCAGGGGGGACAGGGCCCGGCTACACCTTC. The chain links TRBV7-6 to TRBJ1-2, with 9 bases aligning to TRBD1. J gave up 8 bases and V 6 bases, and 10 bases lay outside the gene matches. Germline-derived CDR1 and CDR2 are SGHVS and FNYEAQ. CDR3 length equals 14 residues.